One and the same sample provided the 9 T cell receptor beta chains below, sequenced in a study of cytomegalovirus exposure and HLA in healthy donors. With 60 Vbeta and 13 Jbeta primers, the PCR was carried out. Using immunoSEQ multiplex PCR, the repertoire was profiled, and TCRdb retains in-frame clones only, with some absent. The data show about 180,000 clones, roughly 80% seen once. The sequenced sample was PBMCs. These receptor sequences come from a girl aged 5 to 17 in good health and CMV-seropositive.

The genes are TRBV5-4 and TRBJ1-1; maybe TRBD1 (5 bases). The V gene's germline CDR1 is SGHNT and CDR2 YYREEE (reference sequence). V was trimmed by 5 bases and J by 0 bases, leaving 26 bases between them. The CDR3 contains 19 residues. This CDR3 reads CASRSAGPRTVLMNTEAFF. The CDR3 nucleotides are TGTGCCAGCAGGTCAGCGGGACCTCGAACGGTATTAATGAACACTGAAGCTTTCTTT.

The gene calls are TRBV4-2 and TRBJ1-1, with a tentative D call TRBD1 (5 bases). The CDR3 loop spans 15 amino acids. Trimming took off 3 bases at V and 11 bases at J, with 22 bases between the two ends. Germline loops: CDR1 LGHNA, CDR2 YNFKEQ. This CDR3 reads CASSQVGAATMRAFF. The CDR3 nucleotides are TGTGCCAGCAGCCAGGTTGGGGCCGCTACTATGCGGGCTTTCTTT.

The chain has TRBV27 and TRBJ1-2; the D is unclear. V was clipped by 5 bases and J by 4 bases, with 8 bases between them. The CDR3 is 12 residues long. CDR1 is MNHEY, CDR2 SMNVEV, per germline (reference sequence). CDR3 residues: CASSPQVYGYTF. The CDR3 region has the DNA TGTGCCAGCAGTCCCCAGGTCTATGGCTACACCTTC.

The V gene is TRBV27, the J gene TRBJ2-3; 7 bases line up with TRBD2. Germline CDR1 reads MNHEY; CDR2 reads SMNVEV (reference sequence). CDR3 size: 18 residues. V lost 4 bases to trimming and J lost 1 base; unmatched junction nucleotides: 14. The CDR3 DNA is TGTGCCAGCAGTTCCCCTGGACTAGTCGCGTCACGCACAGATACGCAGTATTTT. Encoded protein: CASSSPGLVASRTDTQYF.

This chain joins TRBV29-1 and TRBJ2-7; 14 nucleotides line up with TRBD2. The junction had 2 bases not matched to a gene; V was cut back by 3 bases and J by 4 bases. The CDR3 loop spans 14 amino acids. The germline gives CDR1 SQVTM, CDR2 ANQGSEA. CDR3 sequence: CSVEGTSGSYEQYF. The DNA of the CDR3 is TGCAGCGTTGAGGGGACTAGCGGGAGTTACGAGCAGTACTTC.

The rearrangement uses TRBV28 and TRBJ2-2, with TRBD1 matching 9 bases. Germline V CDR1 and CDR2: MDHEN, SYDVKM. J was trimmed by 6 bases and V by 6 bases; bases with no gene match: 11. The CDR3 sequence is 16 residues long. DNA of the CDR3: TGTGCCAGCAGAACCTCCGGGACAGGGCCGGCCGGGGAGCTGTTTTTT. Translated, it gives CASRTSGTGPAGELFF.

V is TRBV6-1 and J is TRBJ2-1; D uncertain. Germline V gene data show CDR1 as MNHNS and CDR2 as SASEGT. The CDR3 sequence is 12 residues long. Trimming took 2 bases from V and 9 from J, leaving 8 bases between them. The CDR3 region has the DNA TGTGCCAGCAGTGAATTTAGAGGTGAGCAGTTCTTC. Translation: CASSEFRGEQFF.

This clone was seen only once. CDR3 nucleotides: TGCGCCAGCAGTGAGTCGTTGGGCAGGGATGAGACCCAGTACTTC. As protein: CASSESLGRDETQYF. This sequence joins TRBV10-1 and TRBJ2-5; weak D call: TRBD1 (5 bases). V was clipped by 0 bases and J by 5 bases, with 13 bases between them. There are 15 residues in the CDR3. Germline CDR1 WNHNN, CDR2 SYGVQD (reference sequence).

The V call is TRBV5-4, the J call TRBJ1-2, with 7 bases matching TRBD1. The V gene end was trimmed by 0 bases and the J gene end by 10 bases; junction bases not matched to a gene: 3. Per germline, CDR1 SGHNT and CDR2 YYREEE (reference sequence). The CDR3 is 12 amino acids. CDR3: CASSLGQGDYTF. DNA for the CDR3: TGTGCCAGCAGCTTGGGACAGGGCGACTACACCTTC.